A selection of T cell receptor beta chains follows, all from one sample in a study of blood T cell repertoires in COVID-19. Produced via immunoSEQ multiplex PCR; TCRdb's table is partial and in-frame only. The sample lists tens of thousands of clones, 88% seen once, with around 9.8% in the top ten. Sequenced: peripheral blood. The receptors shown here come from a human donor in a cohort sampled during active COVID-19. CDR3s include the opening cysteine and the closing phenylalanine or tryptophan. The order of the fields is V gene, J gene, clone size, D gene, CDR3 protein, CDR3 DNA. D genes are given only for firm matches. Clone size is given for some rows only: seen once, a few or many times, or a class if the clone is expanded.

V gene: TRBV19; J gene: TRBJ1-5; clone size: -; D gene: -; CDR3 protein: CASKTGGNNQPQHF; CDR3 DNA: TGTGCCAGCAAAACGGGGGGGAACAATCAGCCCCAGCATTTT
V gene: TRBV14; J gene: TRBJ1-5; clone size: -; D gene: TRBD1; CDR3 protein: CASSPQGEDQPQHF; CDR3 DNA: TGTGCCAGCAGCCCTCAGGGGGAGGATCAGCCCCAGCATTTT
V gene: TRBV15; J gene: TRBJ2-1; clone size: -; D gene: TRBD2; CDR3 protein: CATSAGLAKNNEQFF; CDR3 DNA: TGTGCCACCAGCGCGGGACTAGCGAAGAACAATGAGCAGTTCTTC
V gene: TRBV6-4; J gene: TRBJ1-1; clone size: -; D gene: -; CDR3 protein: CASSDGFRRAFF; CDR3 DNA: TGTGCCAGCAGTGACGGGTTCCGGAGGGCTTTCTTT
V gene: TRBV2; J gene: TRBJ2-5; clone size: -; D gene: TRBD1; CDR3 protein: CASKGFWGQGMFRETQYF; CDR3 DNA: TGTGCCAGCAAAGGTTTCTGGGGACAGGGGATGTTCCGGGAGACCCAGTACTTC
V gene: TRBV11-2; J gene: TRBJ2-5; clone size: once; D gene: TRBD2; CDR3 protein: CASSLEGGLAETQYF; CDR3 DNA: TGTGCCAGCAGCTTAGAAGGAGGACTAGCTGAGACCCAGTACTTC
V gene: TRBV5-4; J gene: TRBJ1-5; clone size: once; D gene: TRBD1; CDR3 protein: CASSSTGGLNQPQHF; CDR3 DNA: TGTGCCAGCAGCTCAACAGGGGGTCTCAATCAGCCCCAGCATTTT
V gene: TRBV27; J gene: TRBJ2-1; clone size: -; D gene: TRBD2; CDR3 protein: CASSFGSSGLANVYEQFF; CDR3 DNA: TGTGCCAGCAGTTTTGGGTCTAGCGGGCTTGCCAATGTATATGAGCAGTTCTTC
V gene: TRBV7-8; J gene: TRBJ2-2; clone size: -; D gene: -; CDR3 protein: CASSLLPQGHDTGELFF; CDR3 DNA: TGTGCCAGCAGCTTACTCCCGCAGGGGCACGACACCGGGGAGCTGTTTTTT
V gene: TRBV5-1; J gene: TRBJ2-3; clone size: -; D gene: TRBD1; CDR3 protein: CASSLGGTDIPTDTQYF; CDR3 DNA: TGCGCCAGCAGCTTGGGGGGGACAGACATCCCTACAGATACGCAGTATTTT
V gene: TRBV2; J gene: TRBJ2-7; clone size: -; D gene: -; CDR3 protein: CASNMGGSSYEQYF; CDR3 DNA: TGTGCCAGCAACATGGGGGGTAGCTCCTACGAGCAGTACTTC
V gene: TRBV19; J gene: TRBJ1-1; clone size: -; D gene: -; CDR3 protein: CASSTDRIEAFF; CDR3 DNA: TGTGCCAGTAGTACAGACAGGATTGAAGCTTTCTTT
V gene: TRBV6-5; J gene: TRBJ2-4; clone size: -; D gene: -; CDR3 protein: CASSYNGGEENIQYF; CDR3 DNA: TGTGCCAGCAGTTACAACGGAGGGGAGGAAAACATTCAGTACTTC
V gene: TRBV15; J gene: TRBJ2-5; clone size: -; D gene: -; CDR3 protein: CATSRELLAQETQYF; CDR3 DNA: TGTGCCACCAGCAGAGAATTACTAGCTCAAGAGACCCAGTACTTC
V gene: TRBV11-2; J gene: TRBJ1-1; clone size: -; D gene: -; CDR3 protein: CASSSNTNTEAFF; CDR3 DNA: TGTGCCAGCAGCTCGAACACGAACACTGAAGCTTTCTTT
V gene: TRBV11-2; J gene: TRBJ1-6; clone size: -; D gene: TRBD1; CDR3 protein: CASSRGTGVDNSPLHF; CDR3 DNA: TGTGCCAGCAGCCGAGGGACAGGGGTTGATAATTCACCCCTCCACTTT
V gene: TRBV3-1/TRBV3-2; J gene: TRBJ1-1; clone size: -; D gene: -; CDR3 protein: CASSQVRGTEAFF; CDR3 DNA: TGTGCCAGCAGCCAAGTCCGGGGGACTGAAGCTTTCTTT
V gene: TRBV21-1; J gene: TRBJ2-7; clone size: -; D gene: -; CDR3 protein: CASSKKIGRTTRAPVIYEQYF; CDR3 DNA: TGTGCCAGCAGCAAAAAAATCGGACGGACGACGAGGGCTCCTGTTATCTACGAGCAGTACTTC
V gene: TRBV29-1; J gene: TRBJ1-1; clone size: few; D gene: -; CDR3 protein: CSSEGRSTDEAFF; CDR3 DNA: TGCAGCTCCGAAGGCAGGTCAACAGACGAAGCTTTCTTT
V gene: TRBV4-1; J gene: TRBJ2-2; clone size: -; D gene: -; CDR3 protein: CASSQEVFRDWIRSNTGELFF; CDR3 DNA: TGCGCCAGCAGCCAAGAGGTGTTCAGGGACTGGATACGAAGTAACACCGGGGAGCTGTTTTTT
V gene: TRBV4-2; J gene: TRBJ1-5; clone size: few; D gene: TRBD1; CDR3 protein: CASSQEDRENQPQHF; CDR3 DNA: TGTGCCAGCAGCCAAGAGGACAGGGAGAACCAGCCCCAGCATTTT
V gene: TRBV15; J gene: TRBJ1-3; clone size: -; D gene: TRBD1; CDR3 protein: CATSRDRGLSPGNTIYF; CDR3 DNA: TGTGCCACCAGCAGAGATAGGGGGCTCTCCCCTGGAAACACCATATATTTT
V gene: TRBV7-9; J gene: TRBJ2-3; clone size: -; D gene: -; CDR3 protein: CASSLAVAGTDTQYF; CDR3 DNA: TGTGCCAGCAGCTTAGCTGTCGCGGGGACAGATACGCAGTATTTT
V gene: TRBV5-6; J gene: TRBJ2-1; clone size: -; D gene: TRBD2; CDR3 protein: CASSLSGAYNEQFF; CDR3 DNA: TGTGCCAGCAGCTTAAGCGGGGCCTACAATGAGCAGTTCTTC
V gene: TRBV6-2/TRBV6-3; J gene: TRBJ2-3; clone size: -; D gene: -; CDR3 protein: CASSYSRSTDTQYF; CDR3 DNA: TGTGCCAGCAGTTACTCCCGTAGCACAGATACGCAGTATTTT
V gene: TRBV28; J gene: TRBJ2-1; clone size: -; D gene: TRBD2; CDR3 protein: CASSLTSGSYNEQFF; CDR3 DNA: TGTGCCAGCAGCTTGACTAGCGGGTCCTACAATGAGCAGTTCTTC
V gene: TRBV27; J gene: TRBJ2-3; clone size: -; D gene: -; CDR3 protein: CASSLSRPGPNTRDTQYF; CDR3 DNA: TGTGCCAGCAGTTTATCACGGCCCGGCCCAAACACGCGGGATACGCAGTATTTT
V gene: TRBV30; J gene: TRBJ2-3; clone size: -; D gene: TRBD2; CDR3 protein: CAWNRGLGGDTQYF; CDR3 DNA: TGTGCCTGGAATAGGGGACTGGGAGGGGATACGCAGTATTTT
V gene: TRBV5-1; J gene: TRBJ2-1; clone size: -; D gene: -; CDR3 protein: CASSSRDTNNEQFF; CDR3 DNA: TGCGCCAGCAGCTCCCGGGACACTAACAATGAGCAGTTCTTC
V gene: TRBV4-1; J gene: TRBJ1-3; clone size: -; D gene: -; CDR3 protein: CASSLRESSGNTIYF; CDR3 DNA: TGCGCCAGCAGCTTGCGGGAGAGCTCTGGAAACACCATATATTTT
V gene: TRBV7-2; J gene: TRBJ2-2; clone size: -; D gene: TRBD2; CDR3 protein: CASSLAYPSGINTGELFF; CDR3 DNA: TGTGCCAGCAGCTTAGCTTATCCTAGCGGGATAAACACCGGGGAGCTGTTTTTT
V gene: TRBV2; J gene: TRBJ2-5; clone size: few; D gene: -; CDR3 protein: CASYAEQETQYF; CDR3 DNA: TGTGCCAGTTACGCGGAACAAGAGACCCAGTACTTC
V gene: TRBV7-2; J gene: TRBJ1-2; clone size: -; D gene: -; CDR3 protein: CASSPRQRIFANYGYTF; CDR3 DNA: TGTGCCAGCAGCCCACGACAGCGTATATTTGCTAACTATGGCTACACCTTC
V gene: TRBV28; J gene: TRBJ1-5; clone size: once; D gene: TRBD1; CDR3 protein: CASSSRGQGGQPQHF; CDR3 DNA: TGTGCCAGCAGTTCGCGAGGACAGGGTGGTCAGCCCCAGCATTTT
V gene: TRBV7-6; J gene: TRBJ2-7; clone size: -; D gene: -; CDR3 protein: CASSSGRGGAYEQYF; CDR3 DNA: TGTGCCAGCAGCTCCGGGCGGGGCGGAGCCTACGAGCAGTACTTC
V gene: TRBV9; J gene: TRBJ2-1; clone size: once; D gene: TRBD2; CDR3 protein: CASSASGGKGNEQFF; CDR3 DNA: TGTGCCAGCAGCGCGAGCGGGGGGAAGGGCAATGAGCAGTTCTTC
V gene: TRBV14; J gene: TRBJ2-7; clone size: -; D gene: TRBD2; CDR3 protein: CASSQVSLAGPLSPYEQYF; CDR3 DNA: TGTGCCAGCAGCCAAGTGTCCCTAGCGGGGCCGTTATCGCCCTACGAGCAGTACTTC
V gene: TRBV7-2; J gene: TRBJ2-5; clone size: -; D gene: -; CDR3 protein: CASSLFSERETQYF; CDR3 DNA: TGTGCCAGCAGCTTATTTAGCGAGAGGGAGACCCAGTACTTC
V gene: TRBV27; J gene: TRBJ1-2; clone size: -; D gene: -; CDR3 protein: CASSLPGDGYTF; CDR3 DNA: TGTGCCAGCAGTTTACCGGGTGATGGCTACACCTTC
V gene: TRBV10-3; J gene: TRBJ1-1; clone size: -; D gene: -; CDR3 protein: CAISGATEAFF; CDR3 DNA: TGTGCCATCAGTGGGGCTACTGAAGCTTTCTTT
V gene: TRBV19; J gene: TRBJ1-1; clone size: -; D gene: -; CDR3 protein: CASTWARDTEAFF; CDR3 DNA: TGTGCCAGTACCTGGGCCAGGGATACTGAAGCTTTCTTT
V gene: TRBV18; J gene: TRBJ2-2; clone size: -; D gene: TRBD1; CDR3 protein: CASSPRTGLDTGELFF; CDR3 DNA: TGTGCCAGCTCACCCCGGACAGGGCTAGACACCGGGGAGCTGTTTTTT
V gene: TRBV28; J gene: TRBJ2-1; clone size: -; D gene: TRBD2; CDR3 protein: CASSPLNLAGGDEQFF; CDR3 DNA: TGTGCCAGCAGCCCACTTAATCTAGCGGGAGGCGATGAGCAGTTCTTC
V gene: TRBV19; J gene: TRBJ2-3; clone size: -; D gene: -; CDR3 protein: CASQSFREPTDTQYF; CDR3 DNA: TGTGCCAGTCAGTCCTTCAGGGAACCCACAGATACGCAGTATTTT
V gene: TRBV2; J gene: TRBJ1-2; clone size: -; D gene: -; CDR3 protein: CASKQGVGYGYTF; CDR3 DNA: TGTGCCAGCAAGCAGGGCGTCGGCTATGGCTACACCTTC
V gene: TRBV7-2; J gene: TRBJ1-6; clone size: -; D gene: -; CDR3 protein: CASSSKGDNNSPLHF; CDR3 DNA: TGTGCCAGCAGCTCCAAAGGGGATAATAATTCACCCCTCCACTTT
V gene: TRBV2; J gene: TRBJ1-3; clone size: -; D gene: -; CDR3 protein: CASSVLGVTSGNTIYF; CDR3 DNA: TGTGCCAGCAGTGTTCTAGGCGTAACCTCTGGAAACACCATATATTTT
V gene: TRBV19; J gene: TRBJ2-7; clone size: -; D gene: -; CDR3 protein: CASREDSASYEQYF; CDR3 DNA: TGTGCCAGTAGGGAGGACAGCGCGTCCTACGAGCAGTACTTC
V gene: TRBV7-8; J gene: TRBJ2-3; clone size: -; D gene: -; CDR3 protein: CASSRGLNTDTQYF; CDR3 DNA: TGTGCCAGCAGCCGAGGACTAAACACAGATACGCAGTATTTT
V gene: TRBV5-4; J gene: TRBJ1-1; clone size: once; D gene: TRBD1; CDR3 protein: CASSLAGQGAAEAFF; CDR3 DNA: TGTGCCAGCAGCTTGGCGGGACAGGGGGCCGCTGAAGCTTTCTTT
V gene: TRBV5-1; J gene: TRBJ1-1; clone size: -; D gene: -; CDR3 protein: CASSKITGNEKNTEAFF; CDR3 DNA: TGCGCCAGCAGCAAGATAACAGGGAACGAAAAGAACACTGAAGCTTTCTTT
V gene: TRBV9; J gene: TRBJ2-7; clone size: -; D gene: -; CDR3 protein: CASSPRGAETYEQYF; CDR3 DNA: TGTGCCAGCAGCCCGAGAGGAGCGGAAACCTACGAGCAGTACTTC
V gene: TRBV28; J gene: TRBJ2-1; clone size: -; D gene: TRBD1; CDR3 protein: CASSSPGQGSYNEQFF; CDR3 DNA: TGTGCCAGCAGTTCCCCGGGACAGGGTTCCTACAATGAGCAGTTCTTC
V gene: TRBV27; J gene: TRBJ2-7; clone size: -; D gene: -; CDR3 protein: CASSFRAGLNEQYF; CDR3 DNA: TGTGCCAGCAGTTTTCGGGCGGGTCTCAACGAGCAGTACTTC
V gene: TRBV2; J gene: TRBJ2-7; clone size: -; D gene: TRBD1; CDR3 protein: CASRKGQGVGNEQYF; CDR3 DNA: TGTGCCAGCAGGAAAGGACAGGGCGTAGGTAACGAGCAGTACTTC
V gene: TRBV6-5; J gene: TRBJ1-2; clone size: -; D gene: TRBD1; CDR3 protein: CASSSGTGGYGYTF; CDR3 DNA: TGTGCCAGCAGTTCCGGGACAGGGGGGTATGGCTACACCTTC
V gene: TRBV27; J gene: TRBJ1-2; clone size: -; D gene: TRBD1; CDR3 protein: CASSFSGGGGYTF; CDR3 DNA: TGTGCCAGCAGTTTCTCAGGGGGAGGTGGCTACACCTTC
V gene: TRBV3-1/TRBV3-2; J gene: TRBJ1-2; clone size: -; D gene: -; CDR3 protein: CASSQADYGYTF; CDR3 DNA: TGTGCCAGCAGCCAGGCAGACTATGGCTACACCTTC